Listed below are T cell receptor beta chains from one sample, sequenced in a study of CD8 T cells in Susac syndrome. TCRdb ran MiXCR on the immunoSEQ multiplex PCR reads and lists one entry per CDR3 protein. There are roughly 190,000 distinct CDR3 sequences in the sample; about 95% occur only once, and approximately 0.16% lies in the top ten. Sequenced material: CD8+ T cells from PBMCs. The receptors come from a human donor with Susac syndrome. The CDR3 runs from the conserved cysteine through the conserved F or W. The order of the fields is J gene, clone size, V gene, D gene, CDR3 protein, CDR3 DNA. A D gene is named only where the DNA matches it firmly. Some rows have no size entry. The others give once, few or many, or a class for an expanded clone.

J: TRBJ2-7; size: .; V: TRBV27; D: TRBD2; CDR3: CASRVAGGFYEQYF; DNA: TGTGCCAGCAGAGTAGCGGGAGGGTTCTACGAGCAGTACTTC
J: TRBJ2-3; size: .; V: TRBV14; D: .; CDR3: CASSPLFHDSQYF; DNA: TGTGCCAGCAGCCCACTATTCCATGATTCGCAGTATTTT
J: TRBJ2-3; size: .; V: TRBV5-4; D: TRBD2; CDR3: CASSSPGLGTDTQYF; DNA: TGTGCCAGCAGCTCACCGGGACTAGGCACAGATACGCAGTATTTT
J: TRBJ2-1; size: .; V: TRBV6-2/TRBV6-3; D: .; CDR3: CASSYWGTAYNEQFF; DNA: TGTGCCAGCAGTTACTGGGGGACCGCCTACAATGAGCAGTTCTTC
J: TRBJ1-5; size: .; V: TRBV5-1; D: .; CDR3: CASSLGSEQPQHF; DNA: TGCGCCAGCAGCTTGGGGAGCGAACAGCCCCAGCATTTT
J: TRBJ1-1; size: .; V: TRBV29-1; D: .; CDR3: CSVEGGQGMNTEAFF; DNA: TGCAGCGTTGAGGGTGGGCAGGGGATGAACACTGAAGCTTTCTTT
J: TRBJ2-1; size: .; V: TRBV28; D: .; CDR3: CASSLVPRGEQFF; DNA: TGTGCCAGCAGTTTAGTTCCCCGCGGGGAGCAGTTCTTC
J: TRBJ2-1; size: .; V: TRBV3-1; D: TRBD2; CDR3: CASSQPTSGVNNEQFF; DNA: TGTGCCAGCAGCCAACCGACTAGCGGGGTTAACAATGAGCAGTTCTTC
J: TRBJ2-5; size: .; V: TRBV6-1; D: TRBD2; CDR3: CATLLAATQYF; DNA: TGTGCCACCCTTCTAGCGGCGACCCAGTACTTC
J: TRBJ2-5; size: .; V: TRBV29-1; D: .; CDR3: CSVVQNQETQYF; DNA: TGCAGCGTTGTACAGAACCAAGAGACCCAGTACTTC
J: TRBJ2-5; size: once; V: TRBV29-1; D: TRBD1; CDR3: CSGTGVGETQYF; DNA: TGCAGCGGGACAGGGGTCGGAGAGACCCAGTACTTC
J: TRBJ2-3; size: .; V: TRBV7-9; D: TRBD1; CDR3: CASSLPGQVTDTQYF; DNA: TGTGCCAGCAGCTTACCGGGACAGGTAACAGATACGCAGTATTTT